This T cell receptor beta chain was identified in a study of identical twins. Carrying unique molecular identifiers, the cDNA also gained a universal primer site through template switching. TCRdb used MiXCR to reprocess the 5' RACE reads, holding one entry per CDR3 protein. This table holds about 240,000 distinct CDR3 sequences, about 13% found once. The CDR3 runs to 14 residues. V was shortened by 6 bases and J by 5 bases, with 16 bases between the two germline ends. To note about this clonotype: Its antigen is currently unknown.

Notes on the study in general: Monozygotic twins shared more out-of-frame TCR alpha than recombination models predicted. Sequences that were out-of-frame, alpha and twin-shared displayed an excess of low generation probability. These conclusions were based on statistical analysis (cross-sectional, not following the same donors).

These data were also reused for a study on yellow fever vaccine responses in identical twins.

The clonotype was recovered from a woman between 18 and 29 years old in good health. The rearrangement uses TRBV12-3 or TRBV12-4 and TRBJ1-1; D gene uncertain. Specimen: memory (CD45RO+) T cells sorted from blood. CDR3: CASRAGNEATEAFF. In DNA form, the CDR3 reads TGTGCCAGCAGGGCCGGGAACGAGGCGACTGAAGCTTTCTTT.